These 9 T cell receptor beta chains share one sample of origin, sequenced in a study of T cells in localized non-small cell lung cancer. Sequenced by immunoSEQ multiplex PCR; TCRdb stores in-frame clones only, minus some. The repertoire holds around 2,100 clones, 20% to 25% seen once, with around 6% in the top ten. The sequences come from lung tumor tissue, collected before any cancer treatment. These receptors came from a woman aged 35-70 years with stage III lung adenocarcinoma.

The chain couples TRBV25-1 to TRBJ2-7; the D gene is possibly TRBD1 (6 bases). Germline CDR1 MGHDK, CDR2 SYGVNS. Trimming removed 6 bases from V and 0 bases from J, with 15 bases in between. The CDR3 runs to 15 residues. CDR3 nucleotides: TGTGCCAGCAGCCACAGACAGGCCAACTCCTACGAGCAGTACTTC. It codes for CASSHRQANSYEQYF.

The chain carries TRBV11-3 and TRBJ2-5, with D perhaps TRBD2 (6 bases). The germline gives CDR1 SGHNT, CDR2 YENEEA. Trimming shortened V by 5 bases and J by 5 bases, and 18 bases separated the two germline ends. The CDR3 consists of 15 residues. CDR3 DNA sequence: TGTGCCAGCAGCGAAAGCGGCAGTCGGGGGGAGACCCAGTACTTC. Translating it yields CASSESGSRGETQYF.

The rearrangement uses TRBV9 and TRBJ2-7, with 11 bases identical to TRBD1. V lost 2 bases, J lost 3 bases, and 7 bases stayed unmatched. Per germline, CDR1 SGDLS and CDR2 YYNGEE. CDR3 length equals 16 residues. This CDR3 is CASSVDRDRGYYEQYF. CDR3 DNA sequence: TGTGCCAGCAGCGTGGACCGGGACAGGGGGTACTACGAGCAGTACTTC.

In this sample, this clone turned up a few times. The chain combines TRBV11-3 with TRBJ2-1, with TRBD2 matching 10 bases. The CDR3 length is 15 residues. The V gene end was trimmed by 2 bases and the J gene end by 7 bases; junction bases not matched to a gene: 5. Germline assignment: CDR1 SGHNT and CDR2 YENEEA. This chain's CDR3 is CASSLMLAGENEQFF. CDR3 nucleotides: TGTGCCAGCAGCTTAATGCTAGCGGGAGAAAATGAGCAGTTCTTC.

The chain couples TRBV19 to TRBJ2-1; tentatively, D is TRBD1 (6 bases). CDR1 and CDR2 from the germline V gene are LNHDA and SQIVND (reference sequence). Trimming left V 5 bases short and J 0 bases short, with 14 bases between. CDR3 size: 16 residues. Written as DNA, the CDR3 is TGTGCCAGTAGTCTGGTAGGGGGAAGCTCCTACAATGAGCAGTTCTTC. Residues: CASSLVGGSSYNEQFF.

V is TRBV19 and J is TRBJ2-7, with D perhaps matching TRBD2 (6 bases). The V and J ends lost 9 bases and 2 bases respectively, with 17 bases between them. This CDR3 comprises 14 residues. Germline V lookup: CDR1 LNHDA, CDR2 SQIVND (reference sequence). The CDR3: CARGSRDSAYEQYF. The CDR3 DNA reads TGTGCCAGGGGTAGCCGGGACTCCGCCTACGAGCAGTACTTC.

The chain carries TRBV23-1 and TRBJ1-1, with a tentative D call TRBD1 (5 bases). TRBV23-1 is noted as an ORF with a role that remains uncertain. The CDR3 length is 20 residues. Trimming left V 0 bases short and J 0 bases short, with 23 bases between. The CDR3 here is CASSQSSGGTQYTLNTEAFF. The CDR3 bases are TGCGCCAGCAGTCAATCGAGTGGGGGTACCCAGTACACCTTGAACACTGAAGCTTTCTTT.

The CDR3 DNA reads TGTGCCAGCAGCTCCGATCAGACAGGGAATTCACCCCTCCACTTT. Translating gives CASSSDQTGNSPLHF. The J gene is TRBJ1-6, the V gene TRBV9; 7 bases are shared with TRBD1. J was trimmed by 7 bases and V by 4 bases; bases with no gene match: 8. The CDR3 sequence is 15 residues long. Germline CDR1 is SGDLS and CDR2 is YYNGEE.

There are a few counts of this clone. Other DNA sequences of this sample code for an identical CDR3. This chain uses TRBV9 with TRBJ1-1; TRBD1 agrees at 8 bases. Germline-derived CDR1 and CDR2 are SGDLS and YYNGEE. The CDR3 is 14 residues long. V was clipped by 0 bases and J by 5 bases; unmatched bases: 3. The CDR3 sequence: CASSVGQGNTEAFF. DNA for the CDR3: TGTGCCAGCAGCGTAGGACAGGGGAATACTGAAGCTTTCTTT.